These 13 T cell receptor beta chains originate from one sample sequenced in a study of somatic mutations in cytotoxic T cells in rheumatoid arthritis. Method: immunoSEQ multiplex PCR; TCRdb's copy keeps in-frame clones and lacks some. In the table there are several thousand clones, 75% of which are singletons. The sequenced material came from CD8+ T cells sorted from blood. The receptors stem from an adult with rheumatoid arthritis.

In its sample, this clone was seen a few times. The DNA for the CDR3 is TGTGCCAGCAGCTTTTGGGGTAGAAGATACAATGAGCAGTTCTTC. This translates into CASSFWGRRYNEQFF. This rearrangement joins TRBV5-6 to TRBJ2-1; D not certain. The CDR3 runs 15 residues. V was cut by 2 bases and J by 4 bases, with 13 bases left in between. In germline, CDR1 is SGHDT, CDR2 YYEEEE.

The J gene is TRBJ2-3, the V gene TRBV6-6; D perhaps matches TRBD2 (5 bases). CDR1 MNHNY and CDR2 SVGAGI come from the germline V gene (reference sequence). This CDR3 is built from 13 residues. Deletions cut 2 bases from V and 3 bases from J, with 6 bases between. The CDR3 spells CASSYTGTDTQYF. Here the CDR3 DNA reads TGTGCCAGCAGTTACACGGGAACAGATACGCAGTATTTT.

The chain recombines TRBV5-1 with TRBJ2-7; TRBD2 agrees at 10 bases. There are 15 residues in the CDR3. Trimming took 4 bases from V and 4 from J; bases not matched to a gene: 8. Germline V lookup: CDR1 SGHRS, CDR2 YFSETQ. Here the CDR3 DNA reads TGCGCCAGCAGCCCGGGGACTAGCGAGTTTTACGAGCAGTACTTC. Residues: CASSPGTSEFYEQYF.

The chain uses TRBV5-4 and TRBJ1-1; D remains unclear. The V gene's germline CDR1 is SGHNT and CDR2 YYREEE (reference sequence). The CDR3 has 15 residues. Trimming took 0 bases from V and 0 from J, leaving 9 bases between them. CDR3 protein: CASSLGAGLNTEAFF. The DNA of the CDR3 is TGTGCCAGCAGCTTGGGAGCAGGACTGAACACTGAAGCTTTCTTT.

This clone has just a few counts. CDR3 loop: CASSPGHSNQPQHF. The CDR3, as DNA: TGTGCCAGCAGCCCGGGACACTCCAATCAGCCCCAGCATTTT. The chain joins TRBV6-6 to TRBJ1-5; the D gene is possibly TRBD1 (6 bases). This CDR3 region has 14 residues. Germline V lookup: CDR1 MNHNY, CDR2 SVGAGI (reference sequence). The ends were cut back, 6 bases at V and 3 bases at J, with 12 bases in the middle.

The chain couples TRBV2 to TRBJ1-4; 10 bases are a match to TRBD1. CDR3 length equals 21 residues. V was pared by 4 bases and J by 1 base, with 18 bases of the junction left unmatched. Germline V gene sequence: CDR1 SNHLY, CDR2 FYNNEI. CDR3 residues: CASSVILLRDRGRITNEKLFF. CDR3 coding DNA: TGTGCCAGCAGTGTTATACTATTGCGGGACAGGGGTAGGATAACTAATGAAAAACTGTTTTTT.

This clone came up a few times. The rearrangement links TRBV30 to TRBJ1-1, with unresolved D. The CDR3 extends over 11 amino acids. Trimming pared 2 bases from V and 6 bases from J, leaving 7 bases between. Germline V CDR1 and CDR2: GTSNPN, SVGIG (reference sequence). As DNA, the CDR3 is TGTGCCTGGAGTTTAAAGGCTGAAGCTTTCTTT. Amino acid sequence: CAWSLKAEAFF.

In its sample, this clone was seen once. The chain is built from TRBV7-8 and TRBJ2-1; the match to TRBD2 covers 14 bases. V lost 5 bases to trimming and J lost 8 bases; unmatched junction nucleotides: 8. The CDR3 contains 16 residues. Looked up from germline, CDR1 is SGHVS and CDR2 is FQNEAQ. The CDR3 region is CASSRRLAGGTDEQFF. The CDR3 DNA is TGTGCCAGCAGCCGGCGACTAGCGGGGGGGACCGATGAGCAGTTCTTC.

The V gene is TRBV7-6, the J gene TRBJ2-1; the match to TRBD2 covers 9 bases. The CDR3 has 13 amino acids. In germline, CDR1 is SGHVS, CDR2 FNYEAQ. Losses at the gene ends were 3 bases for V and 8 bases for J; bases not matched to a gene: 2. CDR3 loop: CASSFQRGDEQFF. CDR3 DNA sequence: TGTGCCAGCAGCTTCCAGCGGGGGGATGAGCAGTTCTTC.

CDR3 nucleotide sequence: TGTGCCAGCAGTTACTCTGGCTCCTACGAGCAGTACTTC. It translates to CASSYSGSYEQYF. The chain uses TRBV6-5 and TRBJ2-7; D uncertain. Germline V CDR1 and CDR2: MNHEY, SVGAGI. Trimming stripped 0 bases from V and 0 bases from J, with 3 bases between. The CDR3 runs to 13 residues.

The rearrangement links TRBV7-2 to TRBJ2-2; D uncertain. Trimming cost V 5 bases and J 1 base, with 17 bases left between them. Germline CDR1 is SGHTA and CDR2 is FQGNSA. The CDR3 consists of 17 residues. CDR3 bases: TGTGCCAGCAGCAAATGGGCCGGACCAAGGAACACCGGGGAGCTGTTTTTT. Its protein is CASSKWAGPRNTGELFF.

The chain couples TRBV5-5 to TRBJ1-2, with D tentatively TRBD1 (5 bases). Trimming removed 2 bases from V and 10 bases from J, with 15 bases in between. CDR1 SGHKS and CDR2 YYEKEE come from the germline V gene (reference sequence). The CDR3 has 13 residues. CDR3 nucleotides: TGTGCCAGCAGCTTAGGTGCAGGGTCTTTCTACACCTTC. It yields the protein CASSLGAGSFYTF.

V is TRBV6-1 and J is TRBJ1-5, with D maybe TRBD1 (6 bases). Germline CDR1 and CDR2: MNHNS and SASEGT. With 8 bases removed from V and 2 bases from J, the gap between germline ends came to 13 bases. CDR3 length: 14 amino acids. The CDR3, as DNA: TGTGCCAGCTCACAGGGAAGCGGCAATCAGCCCCAGCATTTT. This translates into CASSQGSGNQPQHF.